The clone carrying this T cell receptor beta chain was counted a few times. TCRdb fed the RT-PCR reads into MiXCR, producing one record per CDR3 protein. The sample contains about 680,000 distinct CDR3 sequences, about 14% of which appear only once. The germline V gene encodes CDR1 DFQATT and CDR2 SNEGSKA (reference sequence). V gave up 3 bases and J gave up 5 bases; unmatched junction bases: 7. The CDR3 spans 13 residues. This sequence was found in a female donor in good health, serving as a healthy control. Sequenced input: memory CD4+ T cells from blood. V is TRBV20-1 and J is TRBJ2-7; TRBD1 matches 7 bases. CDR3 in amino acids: CSASAGGLDEQYF. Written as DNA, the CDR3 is TGCAGTGCTAGTGCAGGGGGTCTCGACGAGCAGTACTTC.